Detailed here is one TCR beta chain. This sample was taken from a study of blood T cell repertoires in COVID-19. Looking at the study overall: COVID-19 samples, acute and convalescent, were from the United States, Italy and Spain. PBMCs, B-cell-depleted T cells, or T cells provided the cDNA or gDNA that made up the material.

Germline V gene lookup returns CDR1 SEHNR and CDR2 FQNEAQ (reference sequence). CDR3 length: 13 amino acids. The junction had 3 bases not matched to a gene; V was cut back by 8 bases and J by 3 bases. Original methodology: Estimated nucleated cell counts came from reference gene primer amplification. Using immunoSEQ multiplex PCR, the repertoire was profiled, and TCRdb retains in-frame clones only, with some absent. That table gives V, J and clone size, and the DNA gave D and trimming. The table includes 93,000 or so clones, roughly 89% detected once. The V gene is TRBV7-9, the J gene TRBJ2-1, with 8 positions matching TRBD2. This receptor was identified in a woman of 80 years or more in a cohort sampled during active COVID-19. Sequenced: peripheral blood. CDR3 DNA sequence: TGTGCCAGCCAAACTAGCGGCTACAATGAGCAGTTCTTC. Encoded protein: CASQTSGYNEQFF.